A single sample is the source of the 2 T cell receptor beta chains below, sequenced in a study of cytomegalovirus exposure and HLA in healthy donors. Both 60 Vbeta primers and 13 Jbeta primers went into the PCR. Data came from immunoSEQ multiplex PCR; TCRdb stores just in-frame clones and leaves some out. This sample has 200,000 or so clones, with approximately 82% found just once. The sequencing input was PBMCs. The origin of the receptors is a young man in good health and CMV-seronegative.

This clone was detected only a few times. The chain links TRBV7-3 to TRBJ1-1; 9 bases align to TRBD1. The J segment lost 7 bases and the V segment lost 2 bases, leaving 5 bases of the junction unmatched. CDR1 and CDR2 (germline): SGHTA, FQGTGA. CDR3 length: 14 amino acids. The CDR3, as DNA: TGTGCCAGCAGCTTATTGGGGACAGGGAGTGAAGCTTTCTTT. Its translation: CASSLLGTGSEAFF.

This chain uses TRBV11-3 with TRBJ1-5; possible D gene TRBD1, 5 bases. Per germline, CDR1 SGHNT and CDR2 YENEEA. This CDR3 has 17 residues. Trimming took off 4 bases at V and 2 bases at J, with 18 bases between the two ends. CDR3 amino acids: CASSWCVGTSGNQPQHF. Written as DNA, the CDR3 is TGTGCCAGCAGCTGGTGTGTGGGGACTTCGGGCAATCAGCCCCAGCATTTT.